The 10 T cell receptor beta chains below were found in one sample sequenced in a study of blood T cell repertoires in COVID-19. The protocol was immunoSEQ multiplex PCR, while the TCRdb copy is restricted to in-frame clones and leaves out a portion. The sample holds about 400,000 clones, approximately 85% seen once. Sequences were obtained from PBMCs or T cells enriched from blood (not recorded which). The receptors here all came from a woman aged 40 to 55 with acute COVID-19.

The chain uses TRBV18 and TRBJ2-7, with 7 positions matching TRBD1. The ends lost 4 bases at V and 7 bases at J; junction bases unmatched: 10. CDR1 and CDR2 from the germline V gene are KGHSH and LQKENI. There are 14 residues in the CDR3. The CDR3 protein is CASSLPRDSREQYF. DNA of the CDR3: TGTGCCAGCTCACTACCCCGGGACAGTAGGGAGCAGTACTTC.

The chain carries TRBV19 and TRBJ1-1; D is perhaps TRBD1 (6 bases). Trimming removed 5 bases from V and 10 bases from J, with 20 bases in between. Germline loops: CDR1 LNHDA, CDR2 SQIVND (reference sequence). There are 14 residues in the CDR3. The CDR3 loop reads CASSPLDRPTAAFF. The CDR3 region has the DNA TGTGCCAGTAGTCCCCTTGACAGGCCCACGGCAGCTTTCTTT.

This clone was found once. The chain carries TRBV7-9 and TRBJ2-1; 12 bases fit TRBD2. Germline V gives CDR1 SEHNR, CDR2 FQNEAQ (reference sequence). Trimming removed 5 bases from V and 3 bases from J; junction bases left unmatched: 5. This CDR3 comprises 16 residues. CDR3 region: CASSVGLAGIYNEQFF. CDR3 DNA sequence: TGTGCCAGCAGCGTCGGACTAGCGGGGATCTACAATGAGCAGTTCTTC.

The chain uses TRBV27 and TRBJ1-1, with a tentative D call TRBD1 (5 bases). Looked up from germline, CDR1 is MNHEY and CDR2 is SMNVEV (reference sequence). The CDR3 runs to 15 residues. V was cut by 5 bases and J by 1 base, with 14 bases left in between. CDR3 region: CASSPRQITNTEAFF. The CDR3, as DNA: TGTGCCAGCAGTCCCCGACAGATAACGAACACTGAAGCTTTCTTT.

This clone has more than one count but fewer than ten. The V gene is TRBV2, the J gene TRBJ2-7; TRBD2 matches at 8 bases. From germline, CDR1 is SNHLY and CDR2 FYNNEI. The CDR3 length is 14 residues. J gave up 5 bases and V 6 bases, and 9 bases lay outside the gene matches. CDR3 bases: TGTGCCAGCAGCAACCCGGGAGCGGGGGACGAGCAGTACTTC. Translating gives CASSNPGAGDEQYF.

This rearrangement joins TRBV15 to TRBJ1-3, with 8 bases fitting TRBD1. V was clipped by 6 bases and J by 7 bases; unmatched bases: 14. This CDR3 spans 16 amino acids. The germline gives CDR1 LNHNV, CDR2 YYDKDF (reference sequence). CDR3 loop: CATSQDREVRRNTIYF. The CDR3 DNA follows: TGTGCCACCAGTCAGGACAGGGAGGTCCGGAGGAACACCATATATTTT.

This clone was detected a few times. V gene TRBV7-2 combines with J gene TRBJ1-1; 7 bases map to TRBD1. This CDR3 is built from 15 residues. J was trimmed by 1 base and V by 5 bases; bases with no gene match: 7. The germline V gene encodes CDR1 SGHTA and CDR2 FQGNSA. The CDR3 protein is CASSVMGQQNTEAFF. The CDR3 coding sequence is TGTGCCAGCAGCGTCATGGGACAGCAGAACACTGAAGCTTTCTTT.

This clone was recorded once. The V and J genes are TRBV5-6 and TRBJ1-4, with TRBD1 identical over 9 bases. Unmatched junction bases numbered 4, after V lost 2 bases and J lost 8 bases. Germline CDR1 reads SGHDT; CDR2 reads YYEEEE. This CDR3 contains 14 residues. The DNA for the CDR3 is TGTGCCAGCAGCTTCGGGACAGGGCCCGAAAAACTGTTTTTT. It yields the protein CASSFGTGPEKLFF.

The V and J genes are TRBV7-2 and TRBJ1-1; 9 nucleotides align to TRBD1. Unmatched junction bases numbered 8, after V lost 2 bases and J lost 13 bases. From germline, CDR1 is SGHTA and CDR2 FQGNSA. This CDR3 is 13 amino acids long. The DNA for the CDR3 is TGTGCCAGCAGCTTAACGGGACAGGGACTGGTTTTCTTT. As protein: CASSLTGQGLVFF.

This chain links TRBV5-5 with TRBJ2-7; 7 positions match TRBD1. The V gene's germline CDR1 is SGHKS and CDR2 YYEKEE (reference sequence). The CDR3 runs 14 residues. Trimming took 3 bases from V and 0 from J; bases not matched to a gene: 3. Here the CDR3 DNA reads TGTGCCAGCAGCTCACAGGGGCGCTCCTACGAGCAGTACTTC. Its translation is CASSSQGRSYEQYF.